This entry lists 16 T cell receptor beta chains sequenced from one sample in a study of T cell repertoires in cytomegalovirus infection. Their target antigens are unknown. Each CDR3 protein is one row after TCRdb ran MiXCR on the reads. The repertoire holds some 940,000 distinct CDR3 sequences, with around 32% as singletons. Source: cultured CD8+ T cells from PBMCs, taken from culture after CMV antigen stimulation. The receptors shown here come from a human donor in good health (CMV status not recorded). Some clones in this sample may be carry-over from other donors' samples.

The rearrangement joins TRBV11-2 to TRBJ1-1; TRBD1 might be the D (6 bases). The CDR3 length is 15 residues. V was cut by 5 bases and J by 2 bases, with 15 bases left in between. Germline loops: CDR1 SGHAT, CDR2 FQNNGV. The CDR3 reads CASSRWRGANTEAFF. The CDR3 nucleotides read TGTGCCAGCAGCCGATGGCGGGGGGCCAACACTGAAGCTTTCTTT.

At least ten counts were recorded for this clonotype. The V gene is TRBV7-6, the J gene TRBJ1-4; D possibly corresponds to TRBD1 (6 bases). Trimming removed 6 bases from V and 5 bases from J, with 16 bases in between. Germline V gives CDR1 SGHVS, CDR2 FNYEAQ. The CDR3 is made up of 15 amino acids. In DNA, the CDR3 is TGTGCCAGCAGAAGATTACAGGGACCGAATGAAAAACTGTTTTTT. Its translation: CASRRLQGPNEKLFF.

V and J are TRBV6-2 or TRBV6-3 and TRBJ2-5; TRBD2 agrees at 7 bases. CDR1 and CDR2 (germline): MNHEY, SVGEGT. The CDR3 is made up of 15 amino acids. With V trimmed by 2 bases and J by 0 bases, 3 bases remained unmatched. CDR3 in DNA: TGTGCCAGCAGTTACGCGCGGGGGAACCAAGAGACCCAGTACTTC. It translates to CASSYARGNQETQYF.

The chain employs TRBV4-1 and TRBJ2-7; 8 positions agree with TRBD1. Germline CDR1 MGHRA, CDR2 YSYEKL. CDR3 length: 14 amino acids. Losses at the gene ends were 2 bases for V and 4 bases for J; bases not matched to a gene: 4. CDR3 nucleotides: TGCGCCAGCAGCCAATCGGGACAGGTTTACGAGCAGTACTTC. Translated: CASSQSGQVYEQYF.

The chain joins TRBV28 to TRBJ2-3; D is uncertain. The CDR3 is 14 residues long. Trimming cost V 5 bases and J 0 bases, with 9 bases left between them. Per the germline V gene, CDR1 is MDHEN and CDR2 is SYDVKM. This CDR3 reads CASSPGFSTDTQYF. CDR3 bases: TGTGCCAGCAGTCCTGGGTTTAGCACAGATACGCAGTATTTT.

The chain combines TRBV15 with TRBJ2-1; the match to TRBD2 covers 14 bases. The CDR3 is 17 amino acids. V dropped 4 bases and J dropped 8; count of bases not matched to a gene: 10. The germline CDR1 and CDR2 sequences are LNHNV and YYDKDF (reference sequence). The CDR3 DNA reads TGTGCCACCAGCAATTTACGACTAGCGGGGGGGCAGGATGAGCAGTTCTTC. It codes for CATSNLRLAGGQDEQFF.

The chain employs TRBV2 and TRBJ2-1; 9 nucleotides align to TRBD2. CDR1 is SNHLY and CDR2 is FYNNEI in the germline V gene. V shed 4 bases and J 4 bases; nucleotides not matched to a gene: 5. The CDR3 is made up of 15 amino acids. CDR3: CASSGSSGVYNEQFF. For the CDR3, the DNA is TGTGCCAGCAGTGGGTCTAGCGGGGTTTACAATGAGCAGTTCTTC. Complete variable domain (other parts from reference TRBV2 and TRBJ2-1): EPEVTQTPSHQVTQMGQEVILRCVPISNHLYFYWYRQILGQKVEFLVSFYNNEISEKSEIFDDQFSVERPDGSNFTLKIRSTKLEDSAMYFCASSGSSGVYNEQFFGPGTRLTVL.

In its sample, this clonotype was seen a few times. The chain uses TRBV15 and TRBJ2-5; D remains unclear. Trimming cost V 9 bases and J 4 bases, with 9 bases left between them. CDR1 is LNHNV and CDR2 is YYDKDF in the germline V gene (reference sequence). The CDR3 sequence is 11 residues long. Here the CDR3 reads CATKELETQYF. CDR3 nucleotides: TGTGCCACTAAAGAGTTAGAGACCCAGTACTTC.

Ten or more counts support this clonotype. J is TRBJ2-7 and V is TRBV7-2, with D possibly being TRBD1 (5 bases). CDR1 and CDR2 from the germline V gene are SGHTA and FQGNSA. The CDR3 runs 14 residues. The ends were cut back, 4 bases at V and 2 bases at J, with 12 bases in the middle. CDR3 residues: CASSSGRHPYEQYV. As DNA, the CDR3 is TGTGCCAGCAGCTCAGGGCGGCATCCCTACGAGCAGTACGTC.

The chain links TRBV5-1 to TRBJ1-1, with D perhaps TRBD1 (6 bases). Germline V gives CDR1 SGHRS, CDR2 YFSETQ. V gave up 5 bases and J gave up 4 bases, with 12 bases separating them. The CDR3 runs to 13 residues. For the CDR3, the DNA is TGCGCCAGCAGATCAGGGGATTTCACTGAAGCTTTCTTT. Translated, it gives CASRSGDFTEAFF.

This clonotype was counted between two and nine times. The chain recombines TRBV7-2 with TRBJ2-1; perhaps TRBD1 as D (6 bases). The ends were cut back, 3 bases at V and 8 bases at J, with 14 bases in the middle. The CDR3 is made up of 14 amino acids. CDR1 is SGHTA, CDR2 FQGNSA, per germline. As DNA, the CDR3 is TGTGCCAGCAGCTTTCAGGGGCTAAGCTATGAGCAGTTCTTC. It specifies CASSFQGLSYEQFF.

This clonotype was recorded a few times. V and J are TRBV6-5 and TRBJ2-7; no clear D gene. The length of the CDR3 is 14 residues. From germline, CDR1 is MNHEY and CDR2 SVGAGI. V lost 7 bases, J lost 2 bases, and 15 bases lay in between. The CDR3 protein is CASTENSIPYEQYF. The CDR3 nucleotides are TGTGCCAGCACCGAGAACAGTATCCCCTACGAGCAGTACTTC.

The chain uses TRBV7-6 and TRBJ1-5; maybe TRBD1 (5 bases). The V gene lost 1 base and the J gene lost 2 bases, with 15 bases spanning the gap. Germline V lookup: CDR1 SGHVS, CDR2 FNYEAQ. This CDR3 contains 17 residues. CDR3 coding DNA: TGTGCCAGCAGCTTAGGGCGGGGGAATGGGGGCAATCAGCCCCAGCATTTT. Translated: CASSLGRGNGGNQPQHF.

The chain couples TRBV6-1 to TRBJ2-2; TRBD1 matches 9 bases. The V gene's germline CDR1 is MNHNS and CDR2 SASEGT. The CDR3 has 16 amino acids. Germline trimming cut 5 bases from V and 4 bases from J; bases unmatched to any gene: 8. The CDR3 DNA follows: TGTGCCAGCAGTTACGCGAGACAGGGGGGCACCGGGGAGCTGTTTTTT. This sequence encodes CASSYARQGGTGELFF.

The chain recombines TRBV28 with TRBJ2-1, with D uncertain. The V gene's germline CDR1 is MDHEN and CDR2 SYDVKM. V was cut by 5 bases and J by 6 bases, with 17 bases left in between. This CDR3 has 15 amino acids. The CDR3 DNA reads TGTGCCAGCAGTCTTCGAGACCCGACACTCAATGAGCAGTTCTTC. This encodes CASSLRDPTLNEQFF.

In this sample, this clonotype turned up a few times. The V gene is TRBV10-3, the J gene TRBJ2-7; 9 nucleotides line up with TRBD2. In germline, CDR1 is ENHRY, CDR2 SYGVKD. The CDR3 loop spans 16 amino acids. J was trimmed by 3 bases and V by 6 bases; bases with no gene match: 12. The CDR3 region is CAIRAAGGGDLYEQYV. CDR3 bases: TGTGCCATCAGGGCCGCGGGGGGGGGGGACCTCTACGAGCAGTACGTC.